This entry concerns a single T cell receptor beta chain. Individuals aged 18 to 89 years were recruited from about two dozen US areas. This specimen belongs to a study of blood T cell repertoires in COVID-19. As for the study in general: PBMCs, B-cell-depleted T cells, or T cells provided the cDNA or gDNA that made up the material.

Profiling relied on immunoSEQ multiplex PCR, and the TCRdb table lists in-frame clones only, not all of them. The sample records about 200,000 clones, roughly 90% being singletons. The CDR3 runs to 13 residues. The V end was cut by 1 base, the J end by 5 bases, with 8 bases between. Germline V gene lookup returns CDR1 LGHNA and CDR2 YNFKEQ. This receptor was obtained from a woman aged 30 to 39 who had recovered from COVID-19. The specimen sequenced was PBMCs or T cells enriched from blood (not recorded which). The V call is TRBV4-2, the J call TRBJ1-1, with D tentatively TRBD1 (5 bases). CDR3 sequence (DNA): TGTGCCAGCAGCCAAGGGCAGGGAACTGAAGCTTTCTTT. Its translation is CASSQGQGTEAFF.